A single sample gave rise to the 22 T cell receptor beta chains below, sequenced in a study of blood T cell repertoires in COVID-19. The method was immunoSEQ multiplex PCR; TCRdb's version includes in-frame clones alone and lacks a portion of them. This table has tens of thousands of clones, just over 85% appearing once. The sample taken for sequencing was peripheral blood. The receptor set was obtained from a man aged 50-60 years with active COVID-19.

The rearrangement joins TRBV6-6 to TRBJ2-5; a possible D gene is TRBD2 (5 bases). This CDR3 spans 14 amino acids. CDR1 and CDR2 (germline): MNHNY, SVGAGI (reference sequence). Trimming took off 6 bases at V and 2 bases at J, with 13 bases between the two ends. CDR3 sequence: CASREAGVQETQYF. In nucleotides, the CDR3 is TGTGCCAGCAGGGAGGCAGGAGTACAAGAGACCCAGTACTTC.

The gene calls are TRBV14 and TRBJ2-1; 7 positions match TRBD2. Germline V gives CDR1 SGHDN, CDR2 FVKESK. Trimming took 5 bases from V and 3 from J; bases not matched to a gene: 7. The CDR3 has 15 residues. The CDR3 region is CASSATSRNYNEQFF. DNA for the CDR3: TGTGCCAGCAGCGCGACTAGCCGAAACTACAATGAGCAGTTCTTC.

The chain employs TRBV7-9 and TRBJ1-1; a weak D match, TRBD1 (6 bases). The CDR3 sequence is 13 residues long. Trimming took off 4 bases at V and 10 bases at J, with 16 bases between the two ends. CDR1 is SEHNR and CDR2 is FQNEAQ in the germline V gene (reference sequence). CDR3 sequence: CASSSLQGSPAFF. The CDR3 nucleotides read TGTGCCAGCAGCTCCTTACAGGGTTCCCCAGCTTTCTTT.

This clone has only a few counts. The chain combines TRBV11-2 with TRBJ1-6; maybe TRBD1 (6 bases). V lost 5 bases, J lost 7 bases, and 12 bases lay in between. CDR3 size: 14 residues. Germline V CDR1 and CDR2: SGHAT, FQNNGV. CDR3 amino acids: CASSRDIRNSPLHF. CDR3 DNA sequence: TGTGCCAGCAGCAGGGACATCCGCAATTCACCCCTCCACTTT.

The V gene is TRBV19, the J gene TRBJ1-1; weak D call: TRBD1 (5 bases). CDR3 length: 17 residues. The V gene's germline CDR1 is LNHDA and CDR2 SQIVND (reference sequence). The V end was cut by 5 bases, the J end by 6 bases, with 25 bases between. The CDR3 region is CASSPNPGLEVVAEAFF. The CDR3 nucleotides are TGTGCCAGTAGTCCTAACCCGGGACTCGAGGTGGTGGCTGAAGCTTTCTTT. The entire variable domain, with the rest obtained from reference TRBV19 and TRBJ1-1, is as follows: DGGITQSPKYLFRKEGQNVTLSCEQNLNHDAMYWYRQDPGQGLRLIYYSQIVNDFQKGDIAEGYSVSREKKESFPLTVTSAQKNPTAFYLCASSPNPGLEVVAEAFFGQGTRLTVV.

The gene calls are TRBV2 and TRBJ1-2; no reliable D call. V was cut by 2 bases and J by 3 bases, with 10 bases left in between. The V gene's germline CDR1 is SNHLY and CDR2 FYNNEI. The CDR3 spans 14 residues. In nucleotides, the CDR3 is TGTGCCAGCAGTGAACGGCCAGACTACTATGGCTACACCTTC. Translation gives CASSERPDYYGYTF.

The gene calls are TRBV5-1 and TRBJ1-2, with 8 bases aligning to TRBD1. Trimming at V came to 4 bases and at J to 4 bases, leaving 6 bases not matched to a gene. Germline assignment: CDR1 SGHRS and CDR2 YFSETQ. CDR3 length: 14 residues. CDR3 DNA: TGCGCCAGCAGCACCGGGACAGGTATCTATGGCTACACCTTC. It codes for CASSTGTGIYGYTF.

The chain couples TRBV6-1 to TRBJ2-2; TRBD1 agrees at 7 bases. The CDR3 runs 14 residues. V gave up 3 bases and J gave up 3 bases; unmatched junction bases: 1. The germline V gene has CDR1 MNHNS and CDR2 SASEGT. This CDR3 is CASSDRGYTGELFF. The CDR3 DNA follows: TGTGCCAGCAGTGACAGGGGGTACACCGGGGAGCTGTTTTTT.

The rearrangement joins TRBV5-1 to TRBJ2-5; 7 bases agree with TRBD1. This CDR3 is built from 14 residues. The J segment lost 3 bases and the V segment lost 4 bases, leaving 6 bases of the junction unmatched. CDR1 and CDR2 (germline): SGHRS, YFSETQ. The chain's CDR3 is CASSAIQGKETQYF. CDR3 DNA: TGCGCCAGCAGCGCTATACAGGGGAAAGAGACCCAGTACTTC.

CDR3 region: CASGLASRTTPQYF. CDR3 bases: TGTGCTAGTGGTCTCGCCAGCCGGACAACCCCGCAGTATTTT. V and J are TRBV12-5 and TRBJ2-3, with TRBD1 as a possible D gene (5 bases). Trimming removed 5 bases at V and 10 bases at J, with 19 bases between. Germline assignment: CDR1 LGHNT and CDR2 FRNRAP. This CDR3 has 14 residues.

The genes are TRBV3-1 (or the pseudogene TRBV3-2) and TRBJ1-4; D is undetermined. Trimming left V 5 bases short and J 10 bases short, with 17 bases between. The length of the CDR3 is 14 residues. Germline V gene lookup returns CDR1 LGHDT and CDR2 YNNKEL (reference sequence). The CDR3 nucleotides are TGTGCCAGCAGCTGGACTTACCGGACCGGAAAACTGTTTTTT. Protein product: CASSWTYRTGKLFF.

The V and J genes are TRBV4-1 and TRBJ1-5; 7 bases fit TRBD1. CDR1 is MGHRA, CDR2 YSYEKL, per germline. Losses at the gene ends were 7 bases for V and 7 bases for J; bases not matched to a gene: 10. The CDR3 runs to 14 residues. The CDR3 protein is CASTPSDRRQPQHF. The CDR3 DNA sequence: TGCGCCAGCACCCCCTCGGACAGGAGGCAGCCCCAGCATTTT.

The CDR3 region is CASSFWQGDGYTF. The CDR3 nucleotides are TGTGCCAGCAGTTTCTGGCAGGGCGATGGCTACACCTTC. The genes are TRBV12-3 or TRBV12-4 and TRBJ1-2; D is perhaps TRBD1 (5 bases). The V gene lost 3 bases and the J gene lost 6 bases, with 11 bases spanning the gap. The CDR3 loop spans 13 amino acids.

The genes are TRBV11-2 and TRBJ2-3; TRBD1 aligns across 9 bases. The J segment lost 4 bases and the V segment lost 4 bases, leaving 9 bases of the junction unmatched. The germline V gene has CDR1 SGHAT and CDR2 FQNNGV. The CDR3 contains 16 residues. The CDR3 region is CASSYLMGQGPDTQYF. CDR3 sequence (DNA): TGTGCCAGCAGCTACCTCATGGGACAGGGACCAGATACGCAGTATTTT.

The chain employs TRBV4-2 and TRBJ2-5; a weak D match, TRBD2 (7 bases). The CDR3 is 15 amino acids. The V and J ends lost 5 bases and 2 bases respectively, with 15 bases between them. Germline V gene data show CDR1 as LGHNA and CDR2 as YNFKEQ. The CDR3 sequence is CASSLRGGEQETQYF. The CDR3, as DNA: TGTGCCAGCAGCTTGCGCGGGGGCGAACAAGAGACCCAGTACTTC.

The chain has TRBV19 and TRBJ1-2; no reliable D call. Germline-derived CDR1 and CDR2 are LNHDA and SQIVND (reference sequence). Trimming cost V 3 bases and J 6 bases, with 11 bases left between them. This CDR3 spans 13 amino acids. CDR3 in amino acids: CASSIGGEDGYTF. In DNA, the CDR3 is TGTGCCAGTAGTATTGGTGGTGAGGATGGCTACACCTTC.

The chain links TRBV4-2 to TRBJ2-5, with D perhaps TRBD2 (5 bases). V lost 0 bases and J 5 bases, leaving 10 bases between the germline ends. Germline-derived CDR1 and CDR2 are LGHNA and YNFKEQ. The CDR3 is 14 residues long. CDR3 DNA: TGTGCCAGCAGCCAAGAGAGGGCCCCGGAGACCCAGTACTTC. Residues: CASSQERAPETQYF.

The CDR3: CASASRGELTEAFF. In DNA form, the CDR3 reads TGTGCCAGCGCCTCCAGGGGGGAATTGACTGAAGCTTTCTTT. The chain recombines TRBV28 with TRBJ1-1; TRBD1 agrees at 7 bases. Looked up from germline, CDR1 is MDHEN and CDR2 is SYDVKM. This CDR3 contains 14 residues. V lost 8 bases and J lost 5; bases outside the gene matches: 11.

The chain recombines TRBV4-2 with TRBJ2-2; D remains unclear. The CDR3 has 14 amino acids. Germline assignment: CDR1 LGHNA and CDR2 YNFKEQ. Trimming removed 1 base at V and 6 bases at J, with 9 bases between. CDR3 coding DNA: TGTGCCAGCAGCCAAGGGGCGAGATCCGGGGAGCTGTTTTTT. It codes for CASSQGARSGELFF.

The gene calls are TRBV18 and TRBJ2-1; D not resolved. The CDR3 loop spans 13 amino acids. Trimming stripped 3 bases from V and 6 bases from J, with 9 bases between. Per the germline V gene, CDR1 is KGHSH and CDR2 is LQKENI. CDR3 DNA: TGTGCCAGCTCACCGCTAGGCCGCAATGAGCAGTTCTTC. Amino acids: CASSPLGRNEQFF.

CDR3 residues: CASSVEGLALGETQYF. As DNA, the CDR3 is TGTGCCAGCAGCGTAGAGGGACTAGCGCTTGGAGAGACCCAGTACTTC. The V call is TRBV9, the J call TRBJ2-5, with 10 bases that match TRBD2. This CDR3 is built from 16 residues. V lost 0 bases, J lost 4 bases, and 6 bases stayed unmatched. CDR1 is SGDLS, CDR2 YYNGEE, per germline.

The chain joins TRBV19 to TRBJ2-3, with 7 positions matching TRBD2. CDR1 LNHDA and CDR2 SQIVND come from the germline V gene (reference sequence). This CDR3 spans 16 amino acids. V lost 4 bases and J lost 1; bases outside the gene matches: 8. The CDR3, as DNA: TGTGCCAGTAGTAACCCGGGGGGAATCGGCACAGATACGCAGTATTTT. It encodes CASSNPGGIGTDTQYF. Combining the CDR3 with reference TRBV19 and TRBJ2-3 gives the whole variable domain DGGITQSPKYLFRKEGQNVTLSCEQNLNHDAMYWYRQDPGQGLRLIYYSQIVNDFQKGDIAEGYSVSREKKESFPLTVTSAQKNPTAFYLCASSNPGGIGTDTQYFGPGTRLTVL.